The 30 T cell receptor beta chains given below trace back to one sample, sequenced in a study of T cell changes during pregnancy in multiple sclerosis. Sequenced by immunoSEQ multiplex PCR; TCRdb stores in-frame clones only, minus some. Here the sample spans some 97,000 clones, roughly nine tenths being singletons. The material was peripheral blood, obtained in the second trimester of pregnancy. These receptors all stem from a female donor with multiple sclerosis, enrolled in a pregnancy study.

The J gene is TRBJ2-1, the V gene TRBV9; 8 nucleotides line up with TRBD2. The CDR3 contains 15 residues. Germline values: CDR1 SGDLS, CDR2 YYNGEE. The V gene end was trimmed by 0 bases and the J gene end by 10 bases; junction bases not matched to a gene: 9. The CDR3 loop is CASSVEAGGPWEQFF. The CDR3 DNA is TGTGCCAGCAGCGTAGAGGCGGGAGGCCCATGGGAGCAGTTCTTC. The entire variable domain, with the rest obtained from reference TRBV9 and TRBJ2-1, is as follows: DSGVTQTPKHLITATGQRVTLRCSPRSGDLSVYWYQQSLDQGLQFLIQYYNGEERAKGNILERFSAQQFPDLHSELNLSSLELGDSALYFCASSVEAGGPWEQFFGPGTRLTVL.

The V call is TRBV10-2, the J call TRBJ2-5; 9 nucleotides align to TRBD2. Germline CDR1 and CDR2: WSHSY and SAAADI. The ends lost 6 bases at V and 10 bases at J; junction bases unmatched: 15. This CDR3 spans 15 amino acids. CDR3 in amino acids: CASRVRLAVQEVQYF. The DNA for the CDR3 is TGCGCCAGCAGAGTAAGACTAGCGGTTCAAGAGGTCCAGTACTTC.

This chain connects TRBV4-2 to TRBJ2-3; 11 bases fit TRBD2. The V and J ends lost 4 bases and 6 bases, in that order; junction bases with no gene match: 12. The CDR3 loop spans 17 amino acids. Germline-derived CDR1 and CDR2 are LGHNA and YNFKEQ. CDR3 in amino acids: CASSPGDSGGARDTQYF. The CDR3 DNA is TGTGCCAGCAGCCCCGGGGATAGCGGGGGGGCCAGGGATACGCAGTATTTT.

Regarding this clone: This sample also contains other DNA sequences that code for the same CDR3. This rearrangement joins TRBV6-5 to TRBJ1-5; a possible D gene is TRBD1 (6 bases). Between the trimmed V and J ends, which lost 0 bases and 1 base, there was a span of 7 bases. Germline V CDR1 and CDR2: MNHEY, SVGAGI. This CDR3 has 15 amino acids. CDR3 region: CASSYSQGSNQPQHF. The CDR3 DNA follows: TGTGCCAGCAGTTACTCTCAGGGGAGCAATCAGCCCCAGCATTTT.

The rearrangement uses TRBV11-2 and TRBJ2-5; D might be TRBD1 (5 bases). Germline V gene data show CDR1 as SGHAT and CDR2 as FQNNGV. Trimming removed 2 bases from V and 2 bases from J, with 9 bases in between. The CDR3 runs 14 residues. CDR3 coding DNA: TGTGCCAGCAGCTTAACGGCAGGGCAAGAGACCCAGTACTTC. The encoded protein is CASSLTAGQETQYF. The full variable domain, in which reference TRBV11-2 and TRBJ2-5 provide the parts outside the CDR3, is EAGVAQSPRYKIIEKRQSVAFWCNPISGHATLYWYQQILGQGPKLLIQFQNNGVVDDSQLPKDRFSAERLKGVDSTLKIQPAKLEDSAVYLCASSLTAGQETQYFGPGTRLLVL.

The gene calls are TRBV11-3 and TRBJ2-1; a weak D match, TRBD2 (5 bases). V was shortened by 5 bases and J by 9 bases, with 17 bases between the two germline ends. There are 14 residues in the CDR3. Germline V CDR1 and CDR2: SGHNT, YENEEA. In DNA, the CDR3 is TGTGCCAGCAGCCTTGGAGGCATCGCCACTGAGCAGTTCTTC. Its protein is CASSLGGIATEQFF. Variable domain in full (rest from reference TRBV11-3 and TRBJ2-1): EAGVVQSPRYKIIEKKQPVAFWCNPISGHNTLYWYLQNLGQGPELLIRYENEEAVDDSQLPKDRFSAERLKGVDSTLKIQPAELGDSAVYLCASSLGGIATEQFFGPGTRLTVL.

The genes are TRBV19 and TRBJ2-7; 8 bases line up with TRBD2. The CDR3 length is 14 residues. The germline V gene has CDR1 LNHDA and CDR2 SQIVND (reference sequence). V was clipped by 2 bases and J by 1 base; unmatched bases: 1. CDR3 protein: CASSITSGSYEQYF. The CDR3, as DNA: TGTGCCAGTAGTATAACTAGCGGATCCTACGAGCAGTACTTC.

V usage is TRBV7-9 and J usage is TRBJ2-1; D unresolved. This CDR3 has 15 residues. Germline V gives CDR1 SEHNR, CDR2 FQNEAQ (reference sequence). V was shortened by 1 base and J by 2 bases, with 9 bases between the two germline ends. CDR3 in DNA: TGTGCCAGCAGCTTAGAGGCAGGCCCCTACAATGAGCAGTTCTTC. Translated: CASSLEAGPYNEQFF.

Remarks on this clone: At one end, the junction sequence differs from germline, possibly due to a read error. This chain joins TRBV2 and TRBJ2-1; 8 positions match TRBD1. Germline lookup yields CDR1 SNHLY and CDR2 FYNNEI. The CDR3 is made up of 15 amino acids. CDR3 residues: CASKGGQGSFNEQFF. The CDR3, as DNA: TGTGCCAGCAAGGGTGGACAGGGATCCTTCAATGAGCAGTTCTTC. The full variable domain, completed using reference TRBV2 and TRBJ2-1, is EPEVTQTPSHQVTQMGQEVILRCVPISNHLYFYWYRQILGQKVEFLVSFYNNEISEKSEIFDDQFSVERPDGSNFTLKIRSTKLEDSAMYFCASKGGQGSFNEQFFGPGTRLTVL.

The rearrangement joins TRBV6-1 to TRBJ1-1, with a possible D match to TRBD1 (5 bases). This CDR3 has 15 amino acids. Germline lookup yields CDR1 MNHNS and CDR2 SASEGT. V was pared by 6 bases and J by 1 base, with 15 bases between. CDR3 DNA sequence: TGTGCCAGCAGGAGCCGGGACTCCGGGAACACTGAAGCTTTCTTT. Translation: CASRSRDSGNTEAFF.

This sequence joins TRBV7-3 and TRBJ2-3; the match to TRBD1 covers 12 bases. This CDR3 is built from 16 residues. The V gene's germline CDR1 is SGHTA and CDR2 FQGTGA. Trimming took 6 bases from V and 2 from J; bases not matched to a gene: 6. In nucleotides, the CDR3 is TGTGCCAGCAGAAAGGGGGACAGGGGGCCCACAGATACGCAGTATTTT. It specifies CASRKGDRGPTDTQYF.

The genes are TRBV18 and TRBJ2-4; 8 bases are shared with TRBD2. The germline V gene has CDR1 KGHSH and CDR2 LQKENI. The CDR3 loop spans 14 amino acids. The V gene end was trimmed by 2 bases and the J gene end by 8 bases; junction bases not matched to a gene: 5. The CDR3 nucleotides are TGTGCCAGCTCACCAGCGGGGGGTAGGGACATTCAGTACTTC. It specifies CASSPAGGRDIQYF. Together with reference TRBV18 and TRBJ2-4, the CDR3 gives the full variable domain: NAGVMQNPRHLVRRRGQEARLRCSPMKGHSHVYWYRQLPEEGLKFMVYLQKENIIDESGMPKERFSAEFPKEGPSILRIQQVVRGDSAAYFCASSPAGGRDIQYFGAGTRLSVL.

The chain couples TRBV5-1 to TRBJ2-2; possibly TRBD2 for D (5 bases). The V gene lost 4 bases and the J gene lost 7 bases, with 14 bases spanning the gap. The CDR3 is 14 residues long. Looked up from germline, CDR1 is SGHRS and CDR2 is YFSETQ. The chain's CDR3 is CASSTGLISGELFF. DNA of the CDR3: TGCGCCAGCAGCACCGGACTGATAAGCGGGGAGCTGTTTTTT.

This clone has only one observation. The chain combines TRBV29-1 with TRBJ1-2; D remains unclear. This CDR3 contains 14 residues. CDR1 SQVTM and CDR2 ANQGSEA come from the germline V gene. Trimming cost V 7 bases and J 4 bases, with 19 bases left between them. CDR3 protein: CSAQVLAASYGYTF. In nucleotides, the CDR3 is TGCAGCGCTCAGGTGTTGGCAGCCTCCTATGGCTACACCTTC. Filled out from reference TRBV29-1 and TRBJ1-2, the complete variable domain reads SAVISQKPSRDICQRGTSLTIQCQVDSQVTMMFWYRQQPGQSLTLIATANQGSEATYESGFVIDKFPISRPNLTFSTLTVSNMSPEDSSIYLCSAQVLAASYGYTFGSGTRLTVV.

The CDR3 spells CASSLEDYSTDTQYF. The CDR3 nucleotides read TGCGCCAGCAGCTTGGAGGACTATAGCACAGATACGCAGTATTTT. The V gene is TRBV5-1, the J gene TRBJ2-3, with D possibly being TRBD2 (6 bases). The CDR3 has 15 amino acids. The V gene's germline CDR1 is SGHRS and CDR2 YFSETQ. V was clipped by 0 bases and J by 0 bases, with 8 bases between them.

CDR3 loop: CASSPLGGGNRGQFF. CDR3 bases: TGTGCCAGCAGTCCCCTAGGCGGGGGGAACAGGGGGCAGTTCTTC. This chain joins TRBV2 and TRBJ2-1; D perhaps matches TRBD2 (8 bases). Trimming stripped 5 bases from V and 12 bases from J, with 23 bases between. This CDR3 is built from 15 residues. Germline values: CDR1 SNHLY, CDR2 FYNNEI.

This chain uses TRBV5-1 with TRBJ1-6; 8 bases line up with TRBD1. The junction had 7 bases not matched to a gene; V was cut back by 4 bases and J by 7 bases. In germline, CDR1 is SGHRS, CDR2 YFSETQ. This CDR3 spans 15 amino acids. The CDR3 region is CASSLRTGLNSPLHF. The CDR3 nucleotides read TGCGCCAGCAGCCTTCGGACAGGGTTAAATTCACCCCTCCACTTT. Variable domain in full (rest from reference TRBV5-1 and TRBJ1-6): KAGVTQTPRYLIKTRGQQVTLSCSPISGHRSVSWYQQTPGQGLQFLFEYFSETQRNKGNFPGRFSGRQFSNSRSEMNVSTLELGDSALYLCASSLRTGLNSPLHFGNGTRLTVT.

The chain recombines TRBV19 with TRBJ1-1; D call uncertain. This CDR3 has 13 residues. Per germline, CDR1 LNHDA and CDR2 SQIVND (reference sequence). Trimming shortened V by 7 bases and J by 1 base, and 10 bases separated the two germline ends. CDR3 protein: CASKQTKNTEAFF. DNA of the CDR3: TGTGCCAGTAAGCAGACAAAGAACACTGAAGCTTTCTTT. The full variable domain, rest sourced from reference TRBV19 and TRBJ1-1, is DGGITQSPKYLFRKEGQNVTLSCEQNLNHDAMYWYRQDPGQGLRLIYYSQIVNDFQKGDIAEGYSVSREKKESFPLTVTSAQKNPTAFYLCASKQTKNTEAFFGQGTRLTVV.

This chain connects TRBV7-8 to TRBJ2-2, with D possibly matching TRBD2 (6 bases). Germline values: CDR1 SGHVS, CDR2 FQNEAQ. The V end was cut by 2 bases, the J end by 4 bases, with 11 bases between. This CDR3 comprises 15 residues. The CDR3 nucleotides read TGTGCCAGCAGCTTAATGGGAGGTATCACCGGGGAGCTGTTTTTT. Its translation: CASSLMGGITGELFF.

The chain is built from TRBV9 and TRBJ2-1; the D is unclear. Germline CDR1 SGDLS, CDR2 YYNGEE. V lost 1 base and J lost 9, with 11 bases in between. The CDR3 sequence is 13 residues long. The CDR3 loop reads CASSVSSPGEQFF. The DNA for the CDR3 is TGTGCCAGCAGCGTATCCTCCCCCGGTGAGCAGTTCTTC.

This chain links TRBV2 with TRBJ2-7; D is possibly TRBD1 (6 bases). CDR3 length: 14 residues. V lost 4 bases to trimming and J lost 11 bases, with 21 bases between them. Germline CDR1 reads SNHLY; CDR2 reads FYNNEI. CDR3 residues: CASSADQGLPREYF. CDR3 in DNA: TGTGCCAGCAGTGCCGACCAGGGGCTCCCCCGGGAGTACTTC.

This clone appeared once. This chain joins TRBV6-1 and TRBJ1-6; TRBD1 matches 8 bases. V dropped 6 bases and J dropped 3; count of bases not matched to a gene: 4. Germline lookup yields CDR1 MNHNS and CDR2 SASEGT. The CDR3 consists of 15 residues. The CDR3 spells CASSQGADYNSPLHF. CDR3 sequence (DNA): TGTGCCAGCAGCCAGGGGGCGGACTATAATTCACCCCTCCACTTT.

This chain uses TRBV19 with TRBJ1-1; D unresolved. Germline V gene data show CDR1 as LNHDA and CDR2 as SQIVND (reference sequence). The V and J ends lost 2 bases and 1 base respectively, with 8 bases between them. This CDR3 contains 14 residues. CDR3: CASSIPWRNTEAFF. The CDR3 bases are TGTGCCAGTAGTATACCCTGGAGGAACACTGAAGCTTTCTTT. Complete variable domain (other parts from reference TRBV19 and TRBJ1-1): DGGITQSPKYLFRKEGQNVTLSCEQNLNHDAMYWYRQDPGQGLRLIYYSQIVNDFQKGDIAEGYSVSREKKESFPLTVTSAQKNPTAFYLCASSIPWRNTEAFFGQGTRLTVV.

This chain links TRBV5-1 with TRBJ2-3, with TRBD1 as a possible D gene (6 bases). Per the germline V gene, CDR1 is SGHRS and CDR2 is YFSETQ. The CDR3 contains 14 residues. V lost 1 base and J lost 3, with 9 bases in between. The CDR3 sequence is CASSLSGATDTQYF. CDR3 nucleotide sequence: TGCGCCAGCAGCTTGTCAGGGGCAACAGATACGCAGTATTTT.

The chain uses TRBV5-1 and TRBJ2-7; the D is unclear. With 0 bases removed from V and 0 bases from J, the gap between germline ends came to 7 bases. Germline CDR1 reads SGHRS; CDR2 reads YFSETQ. This CDR3 spans 14 amino acids. CDR3 region: CASSLGQVSYEQYF. For the CDR3, the DNA is TGCGCCAGCAGCTTGGGGCAGGTCTCCTACGAGCAGTACTTC.

The CDR3 region is CASSLARRGLEQYF. CDR3 sequence (DNA): TGTGCCAGCAGCTTAGCCCGCCGAGGTCTTGAGCAGTACTTC. The chain couples TRBV7-2 to TRBJ2-7; D ambiguous. Germline V gives CDR1 SGHTA, CDR2 FQGNSA. Deletions cut 0 bases from V and 7 bases from J, with 13 bases between. This CDR3 contains 14 residues.

The rearrangement links TRBV10-3 to TRBJ1-1; 9 bases line up with TRBD1. The CDR3 totals 16 residues. CDR1 ENHRY and CDR2 SYGVKD come from the germline V gene. V shed 2 bases, J shed 4 bases, and the junction held 8 bases outside the gene matches. Here the CDR3 reads CAISEGGQGKVTEAFF. The DNA for the CDR3 is TGTGCCATCAGTGAGGGGGGACAGGGAAAAGTCACTGAAGCTTTCTTT.

The chain links TRBV29-1 to TRBJ1-4; D unclear. Trimming pared 4 bases from V and 8 bases from J, leaving 14 bases between. There are 13 residues in the CDR3. Germline V gene lookup returns CDR1 SQVTM and CDR2 ANQGSEA. This chain's CDR3 is CSVVGLRGEKLFF. DNA for the CDR3: TGCAGCGTTGTAGGACTTAGAGGCGAAAAACTGTTTTTT.

V gene TRBV5-1 combines with J gene TRBJ1-1; D may be TRBD1 (5 bases). V was pared by 3 bases and J by 5 bases, with 11 bases between. Germline V gives CDR1 SGHRS, CDR2 YFSETQ. CDR3 length equals 13 residues. The CDR3 here is CASSSRAGTEAFF. For the CDR3, the DNA is TGCGCCAGCAGCTCCAGGGCGGGAACTGAAGCTTTCTTT.

The chain links TRBV5-6 to TRBJ1-1; no clear D. Trimming removed 4 bases from V and 0 bases from J, with 7 bases in between. The CDR3 runs 13 residues. Looked up from germline, CDR1 is SGHDT and CDR2 is YYEEEE. The CDR3 reads CASSARLNTEAFF. The CDR3 DNA reads as TGTGCCAGCAGCGCGCGGCTGAACACTGAAGCTTTCTTT.